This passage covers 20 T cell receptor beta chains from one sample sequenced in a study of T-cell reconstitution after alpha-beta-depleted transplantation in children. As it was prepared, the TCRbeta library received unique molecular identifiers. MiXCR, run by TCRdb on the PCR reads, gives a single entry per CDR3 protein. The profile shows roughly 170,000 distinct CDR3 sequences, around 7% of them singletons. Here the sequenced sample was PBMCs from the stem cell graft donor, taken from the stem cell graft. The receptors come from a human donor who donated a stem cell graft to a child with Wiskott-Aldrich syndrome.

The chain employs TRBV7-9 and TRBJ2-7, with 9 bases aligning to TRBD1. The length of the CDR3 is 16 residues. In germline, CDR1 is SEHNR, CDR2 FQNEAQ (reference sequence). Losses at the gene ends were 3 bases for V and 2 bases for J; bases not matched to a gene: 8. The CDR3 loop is CASSLGTGPLTYEQYF. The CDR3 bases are TGTGCCAGCAGCTTGGGGACAGGGCCCCTCACCTACGAGCAGTACTTC.

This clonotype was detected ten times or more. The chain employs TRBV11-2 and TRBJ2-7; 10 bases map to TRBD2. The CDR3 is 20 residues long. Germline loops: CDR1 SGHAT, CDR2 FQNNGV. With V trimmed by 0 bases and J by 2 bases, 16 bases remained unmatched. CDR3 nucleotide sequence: TGTGCCAGCAGCTTAGAGTTCGCTGAACTAGCGGGGACGTTCCCCTACGAGCAGTACTTC. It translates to CASSLEFAELAGTFPYEQYF.

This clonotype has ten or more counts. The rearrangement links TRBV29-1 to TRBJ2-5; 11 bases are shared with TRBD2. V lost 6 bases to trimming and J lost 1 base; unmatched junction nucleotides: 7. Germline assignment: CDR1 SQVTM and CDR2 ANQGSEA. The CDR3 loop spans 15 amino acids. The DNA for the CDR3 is TGCAGCGTCGTAACTAGCGGGGGAGCCCAAGAGACCCAGTACTTC. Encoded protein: CSVVTSGGAQETQYF.

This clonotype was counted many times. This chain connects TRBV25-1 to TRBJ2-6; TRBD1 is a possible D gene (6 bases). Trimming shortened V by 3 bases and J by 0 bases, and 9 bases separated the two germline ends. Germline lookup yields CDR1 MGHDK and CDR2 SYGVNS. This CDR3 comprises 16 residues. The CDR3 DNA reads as TGTGCCAGCAGTGACCCCAGGGGCTCTGGGGCCAACGTCCTGACTTTC. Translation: CASSDPRGSGANVLTF.

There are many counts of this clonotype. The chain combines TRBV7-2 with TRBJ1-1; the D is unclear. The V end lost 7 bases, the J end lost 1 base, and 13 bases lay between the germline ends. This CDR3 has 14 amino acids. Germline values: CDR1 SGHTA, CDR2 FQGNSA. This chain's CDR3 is CASKFGSSNTEAFF. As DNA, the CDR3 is TGTGCCAGCAAGTTCGGATCATCGAACACTGAAGCTTTCTTT.

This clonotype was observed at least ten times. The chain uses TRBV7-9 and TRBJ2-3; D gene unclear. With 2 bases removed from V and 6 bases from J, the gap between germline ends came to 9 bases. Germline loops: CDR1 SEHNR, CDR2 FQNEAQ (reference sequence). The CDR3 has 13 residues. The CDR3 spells CASSLFPEDTQYF. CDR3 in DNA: TGTGCCAGCAGCTTATTCCCCGAGGATACGCAGTATTTT.

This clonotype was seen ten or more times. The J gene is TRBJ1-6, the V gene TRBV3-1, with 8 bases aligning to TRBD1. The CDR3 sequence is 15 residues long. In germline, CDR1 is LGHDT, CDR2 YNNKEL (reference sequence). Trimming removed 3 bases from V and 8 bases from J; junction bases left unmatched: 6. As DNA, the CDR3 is TGTGCCAGCAGCCAGACAGGGGCGGGAGATTCACCCCTCCACTTT. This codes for CASSQTGAGDSPLHF. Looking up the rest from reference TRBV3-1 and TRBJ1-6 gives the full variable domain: DTAVSQTPKYLVTQMGNDKSIKCEQNLGHDTMYWYKQDSKKFLKIMFSYNNKELIINETVPNRFSPKSPDKAHLNLHINSLELGDSAVYFCASSQTGAGDSPLHFGNGTRLTVT.

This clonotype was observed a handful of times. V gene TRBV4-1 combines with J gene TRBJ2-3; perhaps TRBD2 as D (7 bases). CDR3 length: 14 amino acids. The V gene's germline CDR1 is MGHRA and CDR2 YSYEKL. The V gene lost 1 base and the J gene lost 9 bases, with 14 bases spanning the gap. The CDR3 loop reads CASSQVGGGSTQYF. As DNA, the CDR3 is TGCGCCAGCAGCCAAGTTGGCGGGGGCAGCACGCAGTATTTT.

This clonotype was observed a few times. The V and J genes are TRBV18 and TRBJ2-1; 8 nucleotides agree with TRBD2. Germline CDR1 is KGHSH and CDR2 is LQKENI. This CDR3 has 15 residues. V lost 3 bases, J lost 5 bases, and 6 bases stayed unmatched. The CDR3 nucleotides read TGTGCCAGCTCACCCGCGGGACTAGTAAACAATGAGCAGTTCTTC. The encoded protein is CASSPAGLVNNEQFF.

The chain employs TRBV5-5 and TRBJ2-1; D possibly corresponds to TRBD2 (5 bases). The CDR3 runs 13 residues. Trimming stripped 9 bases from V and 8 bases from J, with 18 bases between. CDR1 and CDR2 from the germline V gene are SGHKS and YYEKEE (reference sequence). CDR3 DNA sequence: TGTGCCATCGGCCCGGGGTTCATCTATGAGCAGTTCTTC. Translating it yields CAIGPGFIYEQFF.

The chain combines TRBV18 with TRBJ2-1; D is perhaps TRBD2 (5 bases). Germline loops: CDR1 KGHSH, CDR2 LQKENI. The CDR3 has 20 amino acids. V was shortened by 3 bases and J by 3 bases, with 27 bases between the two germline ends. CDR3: CASSPRATMALNWLYNEQFF. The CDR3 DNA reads TGTGCCAGCTCACCGCGGGCCACGATGGCGCTCAACTGGCTCTACAATGAGCAGTTCTTC.

The CDR3 DNA sequence: TGCGCCAGCAGCCCCGGACGCCTGAGCTCTGGAAACACCATATATTTT. Its protein is CASSPGRLSSGNTIYF. The chain combines TRBV4-3 with TRBJ1-3; D unclear. Germline lookup yields CDR1 LGHNA and CDR2 YSLEER. There are 16 residues in the CDR3. The ends were cut back, 4 bases at V and 0 bases at J, with 13 bases in the middle.

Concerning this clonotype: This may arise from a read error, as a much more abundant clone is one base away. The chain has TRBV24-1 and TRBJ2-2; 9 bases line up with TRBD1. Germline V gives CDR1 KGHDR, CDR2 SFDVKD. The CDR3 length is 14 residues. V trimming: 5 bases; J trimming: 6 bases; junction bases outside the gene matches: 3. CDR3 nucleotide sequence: TGTGCCACCAGTGGCACAGGGGGCGCCGGGGAGCTGTTTTTT. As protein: CATSGTGGAGELFF.

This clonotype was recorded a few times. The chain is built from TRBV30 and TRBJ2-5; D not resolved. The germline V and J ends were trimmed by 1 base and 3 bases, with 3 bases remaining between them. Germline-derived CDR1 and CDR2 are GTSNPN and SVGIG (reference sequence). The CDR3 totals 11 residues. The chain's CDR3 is CAWSGEETQYF. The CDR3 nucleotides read TGTGCCTGGAGTGGAGAAGAGACCCAGTACTTC.

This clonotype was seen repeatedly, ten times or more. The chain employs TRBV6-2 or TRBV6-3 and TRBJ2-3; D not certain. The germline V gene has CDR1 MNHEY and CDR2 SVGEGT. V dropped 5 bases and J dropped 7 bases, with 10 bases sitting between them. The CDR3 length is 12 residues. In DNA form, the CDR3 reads TGTGCCAGCAGTCCGAACTACAATACGCAGTATTTT. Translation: CASSPNYNTQYF.

The CDR3 loop is CASSPGSGGCEQYF. CDR3 DNA sequence: TGTGCCAGCTCACCCGGGAGCGGTGGCTGCGAGCAGTACTTC. The V call is TRBV18, the J call TRBJ2-7; D may be TRBD2 (6 bases). The germline V and J ends were trimmed by 3 bases and 6 bases, with 15 bases remaining between them. Germline CDR1 and CDR2: KGHSH and LQKENI. The CDR3 has 14 amino acids.

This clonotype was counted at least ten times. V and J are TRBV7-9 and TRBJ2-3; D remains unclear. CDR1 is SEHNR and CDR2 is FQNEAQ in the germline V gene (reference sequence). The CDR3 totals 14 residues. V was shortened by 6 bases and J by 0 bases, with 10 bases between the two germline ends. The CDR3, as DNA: TGTGCCAGCAGTACACCCGGGAGCACAGATACGCAGTATTTT. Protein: CASSTPGSTDTQYF.

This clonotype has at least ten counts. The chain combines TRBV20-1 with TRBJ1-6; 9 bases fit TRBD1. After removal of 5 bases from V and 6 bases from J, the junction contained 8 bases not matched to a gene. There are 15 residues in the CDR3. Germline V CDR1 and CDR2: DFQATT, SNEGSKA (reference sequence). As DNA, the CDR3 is TGCAGTGCTCTTCCGGACAGGGGACGTAATTCACCCCTCCACTTT. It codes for CSALPDRGRNSPLHF.

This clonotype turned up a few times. CDR3 region: CASSSLTGYGYTF. The CDR3 DNA sequence: TGTGCCAGCAGTTCCCTGACAGGTTATGGCTACACCTTC. V gene TRBV6-5 combines with J gene TRBJ1-2; TRBD1 is a possible D gene (6 bases). The V gene's germline CDR1 is MNHEY and CDR2 SVGAGI. This CDR3 spans 13 amino acids. The V and J ends lost 4 bases and 5 bases respectively, with 11 bases between them.

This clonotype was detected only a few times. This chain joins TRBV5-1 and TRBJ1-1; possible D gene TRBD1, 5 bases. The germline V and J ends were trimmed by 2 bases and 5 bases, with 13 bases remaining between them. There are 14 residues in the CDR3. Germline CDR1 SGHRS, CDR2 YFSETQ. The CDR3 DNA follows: TGCGCCAGCAGCTTTCGTCAGGGTCAAACTGAAGCTTTCTTT. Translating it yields CASSFRQGQTEAFF.